This passage covers 28 T cell receptor beta chains from one sample sequenced in a study of blood T cells in healthy people across ages. Next came a second PCR, run for about 7 to 12 cycles, which used a sample-barcoded 5' primer along with a J-beta primer mix. TCRdb itself ran the 5' RACE reads through MiXCR, one entry per CDR3 protein. This repertoire shows about 1 million distinct CDR3 sequences, over 35% found once; its top ten account for 15% to 20%. Sequenced material: blood. The source is a woman aged 60-75 years in good health.

V and J are TRBV20-1 and TRBJ2-1, with D uncertain. Germline V gene lookup returns CDR1 DFQATT and CDR2 SNEGSKA (reference sequence). The CDR3 length is 15 residues. Trimming took 0 bases from V and 5 from J, leaving 14 bases between them. The CDR3 DNA reads as TGCAGTGCTAGAGACTTACGTACGGCTGACAATGAGCAGTTCTTC. It translates to CSARDLRTADNEQFF.

For this clonotype: An end of the junction differs from the germline gene, which may be a read error. The V call is TRBV12-3 or TRBV12-4, the J call TRBJ2-3; no reliable D call. The CDR3 totals 11 residues. Written as DNA, the CDR3 is TGTGCCAGCAGTAAAGCAGATGCGCAGTATTTT. Residues: CASSKADAQYF.

V gene TRBV7-9 combines with J gene TRBJ2-7; no definite D call. Trimming cost V 5 bases and J 2 bases, with 16 bases left between them. Germline V gives CDR1 SEHNR, CDR2 FQNEAQ (reference sequence). The CDR3 contains 15 residues. CDR3 region: CASSPRPGRPYEQYF. Here the CDR3 DNA reads TGTGCCAGCAGCCCCCGCCCCGGTCGACCCTACGAGCAGTACTTC.

The CDR3 DNA sequence: TGTGCCAGTAGTATAGACGGGAGCACCTACGAGCAGTACTTC. Residues: CASSIDGSTYEQYF. The chain links TRBV19 to TRBJ2-7; the D gene is possibly TRBD2 (6 bases). CDR1 is LNHDA and CDR2 is SQIVND in the germline V gene (reference sequence). Trimming stripped 0 bases from V and 2 bases from J, with 8 bases between. CDR3 size: 14 residues.

This rearrangement joins TRBV10-3 to TRBJ1-1; maybe TRBD1 (6 bases). Germline V gene data show CDR1 as ENHRY and CDR2 as SYGVKD. Between the trimmed V and J ends, which lost 8 bases and 3 bases, there was a span of 19 bases. The CDR3 spans 15 residues. CDR3 DNA: TGTGCCATCTCCGTGGGGGCCGTAATGGACACTGAAGCTTTCTTT. Amino acids: CAISVGAVMDTEAFF.

This chain connects TRBV18 to TRBJ1-6; 7 nucleotides match TRBD1. Germline trimming cut 3 bases from V and 3 bases from J; bases unmatched to any gene: 5. CDR1 KGHSH and CDR2 LQKENI come from the germline V gene. This CDR3 is built from 16 residues. CDR3 coding DNA: TGTGCCAGCTCACCCACAGGGGCGAACTATAATTCACCCCTCCACTTT. Amino acids: CASSPTGANYNSPLHF.

V is TRBV7-2 and J is TRBJ2-7; 7 positions match TRBD2. The V segment lost 7 bases and the J segment 6 bases; nucleotides outside the gene matches: 12. Germline CDR1 is SGHTA and CDR2 is FQGNSA. This CDR3 is 14 amino acids long. The CDR3 bases are TGTGCCAGCAATATTGGGGGGGTTCTTAGCGAGCAGTACTTC. Residues: CASNIGGVLSEQYF.

The genes are TRBV7-2 and TRBJ2-7; D may be TRBD2 (6 bases). This CDR3 is 14 amino acids long. Trimming left V 2 bases short and J 7 bases short, with 15 bases between. Per the germline V gene, CDR1 is SGHTA and CDR2 is FQGNSA. The CDR3: CASSLPAGLNEQYF. In nucleotides, the CDR3 is TGTGCCAGCAGCTTACCGGCGGGATTGAATGAGCAGTACTTC.

To note about this clonotype: A much bigger clone sits one base away, suggesting this may be a read error. The gene calls are TRBV29-1 and TRBJ2-5, with D possibly being TRBD1 (6 bases). This CDR3 is 14 amino acids long. Germline values: CDR1 SQVTM, CDR2 ANQGSEA. V was shortened by 7 bases and J by 11 bases, with 26 bases between the two germline ends. The CDR3 protein is CSAPQGKRSGEQYF. CDR3 DNA: TGCAGCGCCCCCCAGGGGAAGCGGAGTGGTGAGCAGTACTTC.

In its sample, this clonotype was seen a few times. The chain has TRBV20-1 and TRBJ2-5; D tentatively reads TRBD1 or TRBD2 (6 bases each). Germline V CDR1 and CDR2: DFQATT, SNEGSKA (reference sequence). V lost 1 base, J lost 5 bases, and 11 bases lay in between. This CDR3 contains 13 residues. This CDR3 reads CSARVTGRETQYF. In nucleotides, the CDR3 is TGCAGTGCTAGAGTAACAGGGAGGGAGACCCAGTACTTC.

This chain uses TRBV11-2 with TRBJ2-7, with 7 positions matching TRBD2. The germline gives CDR1 SGHAT, CDR2 FQNNGV. V was clipped by 3 bases and J by 4 bases; unmatched bases: 3. The CDR3 is 13 residues long. The CDR3 nucleotides are TGTGCCAGCAGCTTTTGGGAGGGGTACGAGCAGTACTTC. Translation: CASSFWEGYEQYF.

This clonotype was detected ten times or more. This chain links TRBV27 with TRBJ1-5; a possible D gene is TRBD1 (5 bases). V shed 9 bases and J shed 7 bases, with 19 bases lying between them. The CDR3 sequence is 14 residues long. The germline V gene encodes CDR1 MNHEY and CDR2 SMNVEV (reference sequence). The CDR3 spells CASTSGTPGQPQHF. The CDR3 nucleotides are TGTGCCAGTACCTCCGGGACGCCGGGCCAGCCCCAGCATTTT.

The rearrangement links TRBV5-1 to TRBJ2-7; D possibly corresponds to TRBD1 (6 bases). There are 11 residues in the CDR3. CDR1 and CDR2 from the germline V gene are SGHRS and YFSETQ. V was pared by 5 bases and J by 8 bases, with 11 bases between. The CDR3 bases are TGCGCCAGCAGAACAGGGTCCCAGCAGTACTTC. This gives the protein CASRTGSQQYF. Full variable domain (remainder filled in from reference TRBV5-1 and TRBJ2-7): KAGVTQTPRYLIKTRGQQVTLSCSPISGHRSVSWYQQTPGQGLQFLFEYFSETQRNKGNFPGRFSGRQFSNSRSEMNVSTLELGDSALYLCASRTGSQQYFGPGTRLTVT.

A few counts support this clonotype. V and J are TRBV28 and TRBJ2-1; possibly TRBD2 for D (6 bases). There are 15 residues in the CDR3. Germline-derived CDR1 and CDR2 are MDHEN and SYDVKM. V lost 6 bases and J lost 3, with 15 bases in between. CDR3: CASRINGGLYNEQFF. CDR3 in DNA: TGTGCCAGCAGAATCAACGGGGGTCTCTACAATGAGCAGTTCTTC.

This chain joins TRBV14 and TRBJ2-3, with D maybe TRBD1 (6 bases). The CDR3 is made up of 15 amino acids. Germline assignment: CDR1 SGHDN and CDR2 FVKESK. Trimming cost V 4 bases and J 4 bases, with 15 bases left between them. CDR3: CASSLGTTGPDTQYF. DNA for the CDR3: TGTGCCAGCAGCCTTGGGACAACGGGCCCAGATACGCAGTATTTT.

This clonotype has just a few counts. The chain recombines TRBV28 with TRBJ2-7, with 8 bases matching TRBD1. Unmatched junction bases numbered 5, after V lost 7 bases and J lost 6 bases. The CDR3 is made up of 12 amino acids. Germline V gene data show CDR1 as MDHEN and CDR2 as SYDVKM. The CDR3 coding sequence is TGTGCCAGCACCACACAGGGGGTCGAGCAGTACTTC. The encoded protein is CASTTQGVEQYF.

The table lists this clonotype with a count of one. The V call is TRBV27, the J call TRBJ1-4; 7 bases line up with TRBD1. Germline trimming cut 3 bases from V and 8 bases from J; bases unmatched to any gene: 6. The CDR3 is made up of 14 amino acids. Germline V gene data show CDR1 as MNHEY and CDR2 as SMNVEV (reference sequence). CDR3 coding DNA: TGTGCCAGCAGTTTGGCAGGGGGACGCGAAAAACTGTTTTTT. Its translation: CASSLAGGREKLFF.

This clonotype was found many times. The CDR3 reads CSAATGSKGYTF. CDR3 DNA sequence: TGCAGCGCTGCGACAGGGAGTAAAGGCTACACCTTC. The V call is TRBV29-1, the J call TRBJ1-2; 7 bases are a match to TRBD1. The CDR3 sequence is 12 residues long. J was trimmed by 8 bases and V by 7 bases; bases with no gene match: 10. Germline V gene data show CDR1 as SQVTM and CDR2 as ANQGSEA.

This clonotype was seen many times. V is TRBV29-1 and J is TRBJ2-7, with a tentative D call TRBD2 (5 bases). The V and J ends lost 4 bases and 2 bases respectively, with 12 bases between them. The germline CDR1 and CDR2 sequences are SQVTM and ANQGSEA. The CDR3 has 13 amino acids. Here the CDR3 reads CSVGAGRAYEQYF. The CDR3 nucleotides are TGCAGCGTTGGTGCGGGCAGAGCCTACGAGCAGTACTTC.

Only a few counts were recorded for this clonotype. The chain has TRBV20-1 and TRBJ2-1; D remains unclear. Trimming shortened V by 0 bases and J by 0 bases, and 9 bases separated the two germline ends. The CDR3 length is 15 residues. Germline loops: CDR1 DFQATT, CDR2 SNEGSKA (reference sequence). The CDR3 sequence is CSARDSRSSYNEQFF. CDR3 DNA: TGCAGTGCTAGAGATTCACGGAGCTCCTACAATGAGCAGTTCTTC.

This clonotype has ten or more counts. V is TRBV10-3 and J is TRBJ2-3, with D perhaps given as TRBD1 or TRBD2 (5 bases each). CDR1 and CDR2 (germline): ENHRY, SYGVKD. The CDR3 is 14 amino acids. V was trimmed by 6 bases and J by 5 bases, leaving 15 bases between them. In nucleotides, the CDR3 is TGTGCCATCAGGGGGCAGGGAGACGGAGATACGCAGTATTTT. Translated: CAIRGQGDGDTQYF.

The count of this clonotype is one. The chain recombines TRBV4-2 with TRBJ1-5; D is uncertain. Trimming pared 0 bases from V and 0 bases from J, leaving 9 bases between. The CDR3 has 16 amino acids. The germline V gene has CDR1 LGHNA and CDR2 YNFKEQ. CDR3 loop: CASSQENDLSNQPQHF. CDR3 coding DNA: TGTGCCAGCAGCCAAGAAAACGACCTTAGCAATCAGCCCCAGCATTTT.

About this clonotype itself: Being one base from a much bigger clone, this may be a read error. CDR3 nucleotides: TGCAGCGCTGAGGGGAGGTGGACCTACGAGCAGTACTTC. The encoded protein is CSAEGRWTYEQYF. The chain has TRBV29-1 and TRBJ2-7, with D possibly TRBD2 on 6 matching bases. Germline loops: CDR1 SQVTM, CDR2 ANQGSEA. The length of the CDR3 is 13 residues. V lost 7 bases, J lost 2 bases, and 15 bases lay in between.

J is TRBJ2-5 and V is TRBV2; TRBD2 matches at 13 bases. With V trimmed by 4 bases and J by 4 bases, 12 bases remained unmatched. Germline CDR1 is SNHLY and CDR2 is FYNNEI. The CDR3 is 18 residues long. DNA for the CDR3: TGTGCCAGCAGTGTCGAGGGACTAGCGGGATTCGGAGGAGAGACCCAGTACTTC. Amino acids: CASSVEGLAGFGGETQYF.

The V and J genes are TRBV12-3 or TRBV12-4 and TRBJ2-3; tentative D call: TRBD2 (5 bases). Trimming left V 8 bases short and J 2 bases short, with 11 bases between. The CDR3 length is 13 residues. CDR3 loop: CASGGGNTDTQYF. CDR3 in DNA: TGTGCCAGCGGAGGTGGAAACACAGATACGCAGTATTTT.

V usage is TRBV15 and J usage is TRBJ2-5, with D unresolved. This CDR3 comprises 16 residues. V shed 0 bases and J shed 11 bases, with 22 bases lying between them. Germline CDR1 and CDR2: LNHNV and YYDKDF (reference sequence). DNA for the CDR3: TGTGCCACCAGCAGAGATGGGCTAGTAGAGGCCGCGGTGCAGTACTTC. Protein: CATSRDGLVEAAVQYF.

This clonotype was seen a few times. V is TRBV20-1 and J is TRBJ2-5; 10 bases are shared with TRBD2. The CDR3 covers 15 residues. Germline V gene sequence: CDR1 DFQATT, CDR2 SNEGSKA (reference sequence). Unmatched junction bases numbered 8, after V lost 2 bases and J lost 5 bases. The CDR3 is CSARQTSGWGETQYF. The CDR3 DNA reads as TGCAGTGCTAGACAGACTAGCGGGTGGGGGGAGACCCAGTACTTC.

This sequence joins TRBV19 and TRBJ1-5; tentative D call: TRBD1 (5 bases). The CDR3 covers 13 residues. Germline V gene sequence: CDR1 LNHDA, CDR2 SQIVND (reference sequence). V dropped 7 bases and J dropped 7 bases, with 14 bases sitting between them. The CDR3 loop is CASNQGMEQPQHF. CDR3 nucleotide sequence: TGTGCCAGTAACCAGGGTATGGAACAGCCCCAGCATTTT.